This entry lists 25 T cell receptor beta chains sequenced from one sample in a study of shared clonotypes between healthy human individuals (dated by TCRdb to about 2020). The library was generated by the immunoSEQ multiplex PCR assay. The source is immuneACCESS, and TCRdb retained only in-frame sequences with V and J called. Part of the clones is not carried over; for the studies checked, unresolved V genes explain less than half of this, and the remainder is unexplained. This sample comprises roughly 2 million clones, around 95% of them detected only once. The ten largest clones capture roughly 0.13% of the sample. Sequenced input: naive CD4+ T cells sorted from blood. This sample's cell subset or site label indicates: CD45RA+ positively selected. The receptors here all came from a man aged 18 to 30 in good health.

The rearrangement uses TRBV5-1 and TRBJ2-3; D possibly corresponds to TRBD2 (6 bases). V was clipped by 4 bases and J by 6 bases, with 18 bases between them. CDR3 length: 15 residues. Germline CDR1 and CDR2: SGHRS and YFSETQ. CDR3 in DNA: TGCGCCAGCAGCGCGGGACCGCTTTTGATCGATACGCAGTATTTT. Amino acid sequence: CASSAGPLLIDTQYF.

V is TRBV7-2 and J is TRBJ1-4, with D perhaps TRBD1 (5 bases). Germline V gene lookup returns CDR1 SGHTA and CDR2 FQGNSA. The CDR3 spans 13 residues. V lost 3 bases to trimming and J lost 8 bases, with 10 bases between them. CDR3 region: CASSFMRDEKLFF. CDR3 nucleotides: TGTGCCAGCAGCTTTATGCGGGACGAAAAACTGTTTTTT.

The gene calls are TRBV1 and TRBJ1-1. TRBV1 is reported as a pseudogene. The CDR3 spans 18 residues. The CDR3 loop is CTSSQESAHNPERTEAFF. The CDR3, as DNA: TGCACCAGCAGCCAAGAATCCGCCCACAACCCCGAGAGGACTGAAGCTTTCTTT.

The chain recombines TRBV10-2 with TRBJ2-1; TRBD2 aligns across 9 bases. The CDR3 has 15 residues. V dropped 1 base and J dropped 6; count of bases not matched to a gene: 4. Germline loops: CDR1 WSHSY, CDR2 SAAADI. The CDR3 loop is CASSELGLAGNEQFF. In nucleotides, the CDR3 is TGCGCCAGCAGTGAGTTGGGACTAGCCGGCAATGAGCAGTTCTTC.

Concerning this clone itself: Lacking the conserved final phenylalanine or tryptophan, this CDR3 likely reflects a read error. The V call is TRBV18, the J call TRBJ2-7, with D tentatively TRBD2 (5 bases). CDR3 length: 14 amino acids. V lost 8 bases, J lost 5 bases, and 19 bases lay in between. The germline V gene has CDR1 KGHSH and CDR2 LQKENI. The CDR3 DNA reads TGTGCCAGCACTGCCAGTGCGGGTGAGAACGAGCAGTACCTC. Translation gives CASTASAGENEQYL.

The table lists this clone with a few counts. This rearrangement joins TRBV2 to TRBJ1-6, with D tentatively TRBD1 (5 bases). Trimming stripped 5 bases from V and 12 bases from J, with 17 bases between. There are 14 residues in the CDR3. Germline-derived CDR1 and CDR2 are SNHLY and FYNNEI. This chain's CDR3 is CASSWDSRRGPLHF. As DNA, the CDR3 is TGTGCCAGCAGTTGGGACTCCCGGCGGGGACCCCTCCACTTT.

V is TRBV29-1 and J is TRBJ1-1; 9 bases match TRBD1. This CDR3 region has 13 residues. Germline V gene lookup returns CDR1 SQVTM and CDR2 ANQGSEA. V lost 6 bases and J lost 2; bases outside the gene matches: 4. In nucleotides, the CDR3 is TGCAGCGTCAAGGGACAGGGTAACACTGAAGCTTTCTTT. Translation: CSVKGQGNTEAFF.

The CDR3 bases are TGCGCCAGCAGTCCCGGACTAGCGGGTCTTTGGGGGGATGAGCAGTTCTTC. Protein product: CASSPGLAGLWGDEQFF. The V call is TRBV5-1, the J call TRBJ2-1; 11 positions agree with TRBD2. The CDR3 is 17 amino acids. Trimming removed 5 bases from V and 8 bases from J; junction bases left unmatched: 15. CDR1 and CDR2 from the germline V gene are SGHRS and YFSETQ.

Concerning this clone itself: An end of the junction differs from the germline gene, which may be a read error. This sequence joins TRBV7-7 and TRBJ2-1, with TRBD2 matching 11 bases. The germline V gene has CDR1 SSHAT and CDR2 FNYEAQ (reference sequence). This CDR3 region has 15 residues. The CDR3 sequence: CASSLSSGGNNEQFF. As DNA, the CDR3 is TGTGCTAGCAGCTTGTCTAGCGGGGGGAACAATGAGCAGTTCTTC.

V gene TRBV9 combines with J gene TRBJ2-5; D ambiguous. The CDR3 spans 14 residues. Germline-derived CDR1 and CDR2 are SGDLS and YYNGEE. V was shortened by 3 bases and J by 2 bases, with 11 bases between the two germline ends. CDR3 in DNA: TGTGCCAGCAGCGCTTCGGGTCTTCAAGAGACCCAGTACTTC. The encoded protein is CASSASGLQETQYF.

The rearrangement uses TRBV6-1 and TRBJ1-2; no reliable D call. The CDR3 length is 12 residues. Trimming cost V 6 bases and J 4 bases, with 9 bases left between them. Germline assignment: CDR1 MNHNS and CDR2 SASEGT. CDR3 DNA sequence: TGTGCCAGCAGGTTAAACAGCTATGGCTACACCTTC. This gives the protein CASRLNSYGYTF.

CDR3: CASNKDRRLSNQPQHF. CDR3 DNA: TGTGCCAGCAATAAGGACAGGCGTCTTAGCAATCAGCCCCAGCATTTT. The chain links TRBV28 to TRBJ1-5; TRBD1 matches 7 bases. Germline CDR1 MDHEN, CDR2 SYDVKM. V shed 7 bases and J 0 bases; nucleotides not matched to a gene: 9. The CDR3 length is 16 residues.

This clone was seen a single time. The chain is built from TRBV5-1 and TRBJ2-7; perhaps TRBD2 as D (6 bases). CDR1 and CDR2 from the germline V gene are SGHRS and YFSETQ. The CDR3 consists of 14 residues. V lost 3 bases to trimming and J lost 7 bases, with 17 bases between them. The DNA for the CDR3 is TGCGCCAGCAGCTCTCAAGACTCGGCGGGGGAGCAGTACTTC. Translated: CASSSQDSAGEQYF.

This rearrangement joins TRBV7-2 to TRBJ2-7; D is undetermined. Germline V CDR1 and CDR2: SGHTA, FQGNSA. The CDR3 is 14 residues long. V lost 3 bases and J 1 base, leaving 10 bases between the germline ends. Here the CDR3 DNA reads TGTGCCAGCAGCTTCATAGGGTGGTCCTACGAGCAGTACTTC. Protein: CASSFIGWSYEQYF. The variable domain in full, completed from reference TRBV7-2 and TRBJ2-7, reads GAGVSQSPSNKVTEKGKDVELRCDPISGHTALYWYRQSLGQGLEFLIYFQGNSAPDKSGLPSDRFSAERTGGSVSTLTIQRTQQEDSAVYLCASSFIGWSYEQYFGPGTRLTVT.

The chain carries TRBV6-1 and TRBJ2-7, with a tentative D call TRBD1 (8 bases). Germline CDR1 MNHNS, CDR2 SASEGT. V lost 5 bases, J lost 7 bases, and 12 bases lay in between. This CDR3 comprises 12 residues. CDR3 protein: CASSIQGGEQYF. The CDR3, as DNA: TGTGCCAGCAGTATACAGGGGGGGGAGCAGTACTTC.

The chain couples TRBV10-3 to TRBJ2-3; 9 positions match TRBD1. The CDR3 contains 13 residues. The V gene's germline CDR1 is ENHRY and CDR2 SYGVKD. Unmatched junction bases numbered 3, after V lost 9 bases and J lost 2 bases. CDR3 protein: CAIGQGPTDTQYF. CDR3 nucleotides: TGTGCCATTGGACAGGGGCCCACAGATACGCAGTATTTT.

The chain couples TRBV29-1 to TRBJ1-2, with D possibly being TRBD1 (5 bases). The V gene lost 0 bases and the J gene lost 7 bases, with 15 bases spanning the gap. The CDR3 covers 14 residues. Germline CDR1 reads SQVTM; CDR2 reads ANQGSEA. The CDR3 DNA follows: TGCAGCGTTGAAGATCGGCCTGAGAGGGGTGGCTACACCTTC. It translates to CSVEDRPERGGYTF.

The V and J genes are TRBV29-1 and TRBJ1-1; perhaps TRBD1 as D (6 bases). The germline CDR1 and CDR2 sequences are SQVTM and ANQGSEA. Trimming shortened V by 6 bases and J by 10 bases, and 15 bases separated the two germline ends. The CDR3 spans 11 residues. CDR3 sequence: CSVARTAPAFF. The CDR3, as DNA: TGCAGCGTCGCTAGGACAGCCCCAGCTTTCTTT.

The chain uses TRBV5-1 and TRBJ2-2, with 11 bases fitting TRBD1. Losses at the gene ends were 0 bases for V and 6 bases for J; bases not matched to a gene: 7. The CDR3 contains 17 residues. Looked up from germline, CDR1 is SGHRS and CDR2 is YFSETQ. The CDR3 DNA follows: TGCGCCAGCAGCTTGGCAAATCCGGGACAGGGGGCCGGGGAGCTGTTTTTT. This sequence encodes CASSLANPGQGAGELFF.

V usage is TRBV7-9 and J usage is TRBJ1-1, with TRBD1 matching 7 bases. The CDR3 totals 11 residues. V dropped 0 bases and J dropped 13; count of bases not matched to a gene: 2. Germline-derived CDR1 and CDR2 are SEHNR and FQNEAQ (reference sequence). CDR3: CASSLATGVFF. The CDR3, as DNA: TGTGCCAGCAGCTTAGCCACAGGGGTTTTCTTT.

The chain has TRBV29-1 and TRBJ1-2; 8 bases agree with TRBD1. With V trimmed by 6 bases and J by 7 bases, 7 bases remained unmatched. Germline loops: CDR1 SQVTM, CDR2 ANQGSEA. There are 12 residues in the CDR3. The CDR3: CSVVQGVSGYTF. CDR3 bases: TGCAGCGTCGTACAGGGGGTGTCTGGCTACACCTTC.

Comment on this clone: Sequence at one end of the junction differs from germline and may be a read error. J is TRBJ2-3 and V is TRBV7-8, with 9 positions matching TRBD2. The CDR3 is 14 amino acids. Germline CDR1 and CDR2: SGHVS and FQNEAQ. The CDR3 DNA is TGTGCCAGCAGCCTTCTAGCGGGACCCACCCCGCCCAATTTT. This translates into CASSLLAGPTPPNF.

The CDR3 bases are TGTGCCAGCAGTTACGGACCTGAGCAGTACTTC. Protein: CASSYGPEQYF. This chain links TRBV6-5 with TRBJ2-7; D is undetermined. V was cut by 2 bases and J by 7 bases, with 6 bases left in between. Germline lookup yields CDR1 MNHEY and CDR2 SVGAGI. CDR3 length equals 11 residues.

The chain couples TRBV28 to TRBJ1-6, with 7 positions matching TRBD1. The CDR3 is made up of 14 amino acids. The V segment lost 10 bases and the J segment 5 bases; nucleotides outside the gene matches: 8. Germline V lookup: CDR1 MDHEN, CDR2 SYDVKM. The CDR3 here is CATTGTANNSPLHF. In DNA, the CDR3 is TGTGCCACCACAGGGACAGCAAATAATTCACCCCTCCACTTT.

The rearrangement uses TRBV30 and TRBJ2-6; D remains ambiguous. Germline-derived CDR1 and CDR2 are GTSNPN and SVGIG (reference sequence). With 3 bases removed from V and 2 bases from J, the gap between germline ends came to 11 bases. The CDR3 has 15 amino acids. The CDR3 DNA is TGTGCCTGGAGGGATAGGTATCCTGGGGCCAACGTCCTGACTTTC. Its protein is CAWRDRYPGANVLTF.